A single sample is the source of the 26 T cell receptor beta chains below, sequenced in a study of regulatory T cells in long-lasting Graves disease. Time point noted: newly diagnosed GD, antithyroid drugs for less than 3 months. PBMC RNA served as the TCR library source. TCR beta libraries were built with iRepertoire HTBI primers and Arm-PCR of CDR3 regions. TCRdb analysed the multiplex PCR reads with MiXCR anew, one entry per CDR3 protein. The table has approximately 230,000 distinct CDR3 sequences, approximately 20% seen once. The specimen comprised peripheral blood mononuclear cells (PBMCs), sampled at new diagnosis, from a patient treated with antithyroid drugs. Source of these receptors: a female donor with Graves disease.

This clonotype has at least ten counts. This chain links TRBV10-3 with TRBJ2-1; D uncertain. The ends were cut back, 0 bases at V and 8 bases at J, with 11 bases in the middle. The germline V gene encodes CDR1 ENHRY and CDR2 SYGVKD. The CDR3 is made up of 14 amino acids. This chain's CDR3 is CAISESAVGHEQFF. The CDR3 region has the DNA TGTGCCATCAGTGAGTCGGCTGTTGGTCATGAGCAGTTCTTC.

A word on this clonotype: A much larger clone sits a single nucleotide away, making a read error possible. The J gene is TRBJ1-4, the V gene TRBV12-3 or TRBV12-4; 7 nucleotides agree with TRBD1. The V gene end was trimmed by 3 bases and the J gene end by 10 bases; junction bases not matched to a gene: 14. There are 16 residues in the CDR3. The CDR3 spells CASSFYAAGGFRKLFF. As DNA, the CDR3 is TGTGCCAGCAGTTTTTATGCGGCAGGGGGTTTTCGAAAACTGTTTTTT.

This clonotype was picked up many times. CDR3 loop: CASSLGEADTQYF. The CDR3, as DNA: TGTGCCAGCAGCTTAGGGGAGGCAGATACGCAGTATTTT. The rearrangement joins TRBV11-3 to TRBJ2-3; D might be TRBD2 (6 bases). This CDR3 is built from 13 residues. Germline values: CDR1 SGHNT, CDR2 YENEEA. Trimming removed 1 base at V and 4 bases at J, with 6 bases between.

This clonotype was found many times. V is TRBV28 and J is TRBJ1-2, with 7 bases fitting TRBD1. This CDR3 region has 14 residues. The germline V gene encodes CDR1 MDHEN and CDR2 SYDVKM. V lost 4 bases, J lost 8 bases, and 10 bases stayed unmatched. The CDR3: CASSSQGQSGGYTF. In DNA, the CDR3 is TGTGCCAGCAGTTCCCAGGGACAGTCGGGGGGCTACACCTTC.

This clonotype was recorded at least ten times. This chain uses TRBV6-4 with TRBJ2-6; no clear D. V lost 2 bases to trimming and J lost 0 bases, with 11 bases between them. CDR1 MRHNA and CDR2 SNTAGT come from the germline V gene. The CDR3 spans 17 residues. The CDR3 sequence is CASSDGRSSSGANVLTF. The CDR3 nucleotides read TGTGCCAGCAGTGACGGCAGGTCCTCCTCTGGGGCCAACGTCCTGACTTTC.

This clonotype was observed a few times. The gene calls are TRBV19 and TRBJ1-5, with D possibly being TRBD1 (6 bases). Trimming removed 6 bases at V and 4 bases at J, with 13 bases between. CDR1 is LNHDA and CDR2 is SQIVND in the germline V gene (reference sequence). The CDR3 covers 14 residues. The CDR3 reads CASSLGTPNQPQHF. In nucleotides, the CDR3 is TGTGCCAGTAGCCTCGGGACACCAAATCAGCCCCAGCATTTT.

At least ten counts were recorded for this clonotype. The genes are TRBV15 and TRBJ2-5; no definite D call. The CDR3 consists of 13 residues. V was shortened by 2 bases and J by 5 bases, with 9 bases between the two germline ends. Germline loops: CDR1 LNHNV, CDR2 YYDKDF (reference sequence). The chain's CDR3 is CATSRQRRETQYF. In DNA form, the CDR3 reads TGTGCCACCAGCAGACAGAGACGGGAGACCCAGTACTTC.

Note on this clonotype: A read error is likely here: a far larger clone is one base away. The chain couples TRBV5-1 to TRBJ2-7; weak D call: TRBD1 (5 bases). The CDR3 is 13 residues long. The germline gives CDR1 SGHRS, CDR2 YFSETQ. The CDR3 loop is CASSRQSSYEQYF. CDR3 bases: TGTGCCAGCAGTCGACAGAGCTCCTACGAGCAGTACTTC.

The table lists this clonotype with many counts. V is TRBV3-1 and J is TRBJ1-6; D is unclear. CDR3 size: 15 residues. V was cut by 0 bases and J by 9 bases, with 12 bases left in between. Germline lookup yields CDR1 LGHDT and CDR2 YNNKEL (reference sequence). CDR3 sequence: CASSQDLPSFSPLHF. The CDR3 DNA is TGTGCCAGCAGCCAAGATTTACCCTCCTTTTCACCCCTCCACTTT.

This clonotype appeared many times. J is TRBJ1-4 and V is TRBV28; D is uncertain. Germline-derived CDR1 and CDR2 are MDHEN and SYDVKM. V was cut by 2 bases and J by 5 bases, with 9 bases left in between. The CDR3 covers 14 residues. The DNA of the CDR3 is TGTGCCAGCAGTTTAGGAGGGTCCAATGAAAAACTGTTTTTT. This codes for CASSLGGSNEKLFF.

The sample holds many counts of this clonotype. V usage is TRBV24-1 and J usage is TRBJ1-4; 7 nucleotides line up with TRBD1. This CDR3 has 17 amino acids. The germline V gene encodes CDR1 KGHDR and CDR2 SFDVKD. V trimming: 3 bases; J trimming: 8 bases; junction bases outside the gene matches: 14. The DNA of the CDR3 is TGTGCCACCAGTGATGATCCCACAGGGGTGGGGGAAGAAAAACTGTTTTTT. Translating gives CATSDDPTGVGEEKLFF.

There are many counts of this clonotype. The V and J genes are TRBV7-9 and TRBJ2-7, with 7 bases aligning to TRBD2. This CDR3 comprises 13 residues. The germline V gene has CDR1 SEHNR and CDR2 FQNEAQ (reference sequence). J gave up 2 bases and V 2 bases, and 0 bases lay outside the gene matches. The CDR3 DNA follows: TGTGCCAGCAGCTTACGGGAGGCCTACGAGCAGTACTTC. It yields the protein CASSLREAYEQYF.

This clonotype occurred many times. V usage is TRBV28 and J usage is TRBJ2-2, with D perhaps matching TRBD2 (6 bases). The CDR3 runs to 13 residues. V was shortened by 6 bases and J by 1 base, with 6 bases between the two germline ends. The V gene's germline CDR1 is MDHEN and CDR2 SYDVKM. The CDR3 loop reads CASRTRNTGELFF. CDR3 in DNA: TGTGCCAGCAGGACTAGGAACACCGGGGAGCTGTTTTTT.

This clonotype appeared a few times. This chain connects TRBV5-6 to TRBJ1-5; D is undetermined. The CDR3 is made up of 15 amino acids. CDR1 and CDR2 from the germline V gene are SGHDT and YYEEEE. Trimming cost V 0 bases and J 7 bases, with 14 bases left between them. The CDR3 spells CASSLGVGSLQPQHF. In DNA, the CDR3 is TGTGCCAGCAGCTTGGGCGTGGGCAGTTTGCAGCCCCAGCATTTT.

This clonotype was observed at least ten times. The rearrangement joins TRBV20-1 to TRBJ2-6; D is uncertain. CDR1 and CDR2 from the germline V gene are DFQATT and SNEGSKA (reference sequence). The CDR3 runs 13 residues. V shed 2 bases and J shed 3 bases, with 5 bases lying between them. CDR3 in DNA: TGCAGTGCTAGAAGCAGTGGGGCCAACGTCCTGACTTTC. The encoded protein is CSARSSGANVLTF.

This clonotype has a count of ten or more. The V gene is TRBV6-1, the J gene TRBJ2-3; weak D call: TRBD1 (6 bases). This CDR3 is 15 amino acids long. V lost 10 bases and J lost 2, with 19 bases in between. Germline CDR1 and CDR2: MNHNS and SASEGT. The CDR3 DNA follows: TGTGCCACACAGGGTGTGGGGACAAACACAGATACGCAGTATTTT. The encoded protein is CATQGVGTNTDTQYF.

The gene calls are TRBV7-3 and TRBJ1-1; weak D call: TRBD1 (5 bases). Trimming cost V 5 bases and J 10 bases, with 14 bases left between them. Germline V gene lookup returns CDR1 SGHTA and CDR2 FQGTGA. The CDR3 consists of 12 residues. CDR3 bases: TGTGCCAGCAGCCGAACCAGGGAGGTAGCTTTCTTT. Residues: CASSRTREVAFF.

This clonotype was recorded at least ten times. CDR3 in DNA: TGTGCCAGCAATCCCCCGGGGGCTGGGAAGACCCAGTACTTC. Its translation: CASNPPGAGKTQYF. The chain carries TRBV6-1 and TRBJ2-5; the D call may be TRBD1 or TRBD2 (6 bases each). Germline V gene data show CDR1 as MNHNS and CDR2 as SASEGT. This CDR3 contains 14 residues. The germline V and J ends were trimmed by 7 bases and 6 bases, with 18 bases remaining between them.

At least ten counts were recorded for this clonotype. The chain is built from TRBV19 and TRBJ2-7; perhaps TRBD1 as D (6 bases). Germline V gene sequence: CDR1 LNHDA, CDR2 SQIVND (reference sequence). V dropped 3 bases and J dropped 3 bases, with 18 bases sitting between them. The CDR3 loop spans 16 amino acids. The CDR3 coding sequence is TGTGCCAGTAGTATCGGCCCAGGGGACCTAGGCTACGAGCAGTACTTC. Its protein is CASSIGPGDLGYEQYF.

V usage is TRBV10-1 and J usage is TRBJ2-3; the D is unclear. The CDR3 length is 10 residues. The germline V gene encodes CDR1 WNHNN and CDR2 SYGVQD (reference sequence). The CDR3 reads CPPTTDTQYF. The CDR3 DNA reads TGCCCTCCTACCACAGATACGCAGTATTTT.

The genes are TRBV3-1 and TRBJ2-1; 7 bases are a match to TRBD1. Trimming cost V 2 bases and J 1 base; bases outside gene matches: 5. Germline V gene sequence: CDR1 LGHDT, CDR2 YNNKEL (reference sequence). The CDR3 consists of 16 residues. The CDR3 sequence is CASSQRTGVSYNEQFF. DNA for the CDR3: TGTGCCAGCAGCCAACGGACAGGAGTTTCCTACAATGAGCAGTTCTTC.

This chain connects TRBV6-1 to TRBJ1-6, with D tentatively TRBD1 (5 bases). Germline loops: CDR1 MNHNS, CDR2 SASEGT. The CDR3 covers 16 residues. V lost 6 bases and J 0 bases, leaving 12 bases between the germline ends. The CDR3 sequence is CASSMTESSYNSPLHF. CDR3 in DNA: TGTGCCAGCAGCATGACAGAGAGCTCCTATAATTCACCCCTCCACTTT.

The sample holds many counts of this clonotype. This rearrangement joins TRBV20-1 to TRBJ2-1, with TRBD2 identical over 13 bases. The CDR3 covers 16 residues. The V segment lost 1 base and the J segment 5 bases; nucleotides outside the gene matches: 5. CDR1 and CDR2 (germline): DFQATT, SNEGSKA (reference sequence). CDR3 DNA: TGCAGTGCTAGAGGGGGACTAGCGGGAATTGACAATGAGCAGTTCTTC. Its translation: CSARGGLAGIDNEQFF.

This clonotype appeared a single time. V and J are TRBV30 and TRBJ2-3; 7 bases agree with TRBD2. V lost 5 bases, J lost 4 bases, and 3 bases stayed unmatched. CDR1 and CDR2 from the germline V gene are GTSNPN and SVGIG (reference sequence). This CDR3 has 12 residues. The DNA of the CDR3 is TGTGCCTGGCTGGGGGGGGCAGATACGCAGTATTTT. As protein: CAWLGGADTQYF.

There are many counts of this clonotype. The chain employs TRBV6-1 and TRBJ1-1, with D possibly TRBD1 on 5 matching bases. CDR1 is MNHNS and CDR2 is SASEGT in the germline V gene. Trimming shortened V by 7 bases and J by 1 base, and 16 bases separated the two germline ends. CDR3 length: 15 amino acids. The CDR3 spells CASIQNLGGNTEAFF. The CDR3 DNA is TGTGCCAGCATTCAAAACCTGGGGGGGAACACTGAAGCTTTCTTT.

This clonotype was detected ten times or more. The V and J genes are TRBV12-3 or TRBV12-4 and TRBJ2-7; D call uncertain. Trimming cost V 3 bases and J 3 bases, with 12 bases left between them. This CDR3 is 14 amino acids long. The CDR3 nucleotides are TGTGCCAGCAGTTTCACTGGACGGAACTACGAGCAGTACTTC. It translates to CASSFTGRNYEQYF.